These 27 T cell receptor beta chains share one sample of origin, sequenced in a study of cytomegalovirus exposure and HLA in healthy donors. Sequencing used immunoSEQ multiplex PCR; TCRdb keeps in-frame clones, though not all of them. The table records fewer than 250,000 clones, 87% of them present only once. The specimen sequenced was PBMCs. The receptors were gathered from a man younger than 35 in good health and CMV-seronegative.

The chain employs TRBV30 and TRBJ2-1; a weak D match, TRBD2 (5 bases). Germline CDR1 GTSNPN, CDR2 SVGIG (reference sequence). V was pared by 2 bases and J by 6 bases, with 14 bases between. This CDR3 has 14 amino acids. CDR3 nucleotides: TGTGCCTGGAGTACCGGGATATTCTCCAATGAGCAGTTCTTC. Translated, it gives CAWSTGIFSNEQFF. The full variable domain, its missing parts supplied by reference TRBV30 and TRBJ2-1, is SQTIHQWPATLVQPVGSPLSLECTVEGTSNPNLYWYRQAAGRGLQLLFYSVGIGQISSEVPQNLSASRPQDRQFILSSKKLLLSDSGFYLCAWSTGIFSNEQFFGPGTRLTVL.

This rearrangement joins TRBV28 to TRBJ2-7; 8 positions agree with TRBD2. The germline V gene has CDR1 MDHEN and CDR2 SYDVKM. J lost 4 bases, V lost 5 bases, and 10 bases had no gene match. There are 15 residues in the CDR3. The CDR3 DNA is TGTGCCAGCAGTCCACCCGGGGGGGGGCCTTACGAGCAGTACTTC. It codes for CASSPPGGGPYEQYF.

The J gene is TRBJ1-2, the V gene TRBV18; the D gene is possibly TRBD1 (6 bases). CDR1 and CDR2 (germline): KGHSH, LQKENI. Trimming removed 3 bases at V and 6 bases at J, with 11 bases between. The CDR3 loop spans 13 amino acids. CDR3 DNA sequence: TGTGCCAGCTCACCGCAGGGGCGGGATGGCTACACCTTC. It specifies CASSPQGRDGYTF. Using reference TRBV18 and TRBJ1-2 for the parts outside the CDR3, the full variable domain is NAGVMQNPRHLVRRRGQEARLRCSPMKGHSHVYWYRQLPEEGLKFMVYLQKENIIDESGMPKERFSAEFPKEGPSILRIQQVVRGDSAAYFCASSPQGRDGYTFGSGTRLTVV.

The gene calls are TRBV15 and TRBJ2-7; the D is unclear. Germline V CDR1 and CDR2: LNHNV, YYDKDF (reference sequence). This CDR3 region has 14 residues. Trimming cost V 0 bases and J 1 base, with 7 bases left between them. CDR3 protein: CATSRDMRSYEQYF. CDR3 in DNA: TGTGCCACCAGCAGAGATATGAGGTCCTACGAGCAGTACTTC.

J is TRBJ1-5 and V is TRBV15; 7 bases agree with TRBD1. The CDR3 is 16 amino acids. V dropped 1 base and J dropped 5; count of bases not matched to a gene: 8. CDR1 LNHNV and CDR2 YYDKDF come from the germline V gene (reference sequence). The CDR3 loop reads CATSRGVTGADQPQHF. CDR3 sequence (DNA): TGTGCCACCAGCAGAGGAGTAACAGGGGCGGATCAGCCCCAGCATTTT.

V gene TRBV4-3 combines with J gene TRBJ1-1; D is perhaps TRBD1 (5 bases). The CDR3 has 19 amino acids. Trimming cost V 1 base and J 3 bases, with 24 bases left between them. Germline CDR1 is LGHNA and CDR2 is YSLEER. The DNA for the CDR3 is TGCGCCAGCAGCCAAGGTTCGGCAAGCTGGGGCCGGACCTACACTGAAGCTTTCTTT. Amino acids: CASSQGSASWGRTYTEAFF.

The genes are TRBV7-8 and TRBJ2-7, with 9 bases that match TRBD2. Germline V gives CDR1 SGHVS, CDR2 FQNEAQ. J lost 7 bases, V lost 3 bases, and 13 bases had no gene match. CDR3 length: 16 residues. The CDR3 loop is CASSFISGSPGLEQYF. CDR3 DNA sequence: TGTGCCAGCAGCTTTATTAGCGGGAGTCCGGGGTTGGAGCAGTACTTC.

V gene TRBV5-5 combines with J gene TRBJ2-4, with D maybe TRBD1 (5 bases). The CDR3 length is 16 residues. The V end was cut by 0 bases, the J end by 1 base, with 11 bases between. CDR1 SGHKS and CDR2 YYEKEE come from the germline V gene (reference sequence). The DNA of the CDR3 is TGTGCCAGCAGCTTGGATCTAGGGGTTGCCAAAAACATTCAGTACTTC. Protein: CASSLDLGVAKNIQYF.

This clone was seen just once. J is TRBJ2-5 and V is TRBV28; 13 bases line up with TRBD2. This CDR3 spans 15 amino acids. V shed 4 bases, J shed 4 bases, and the junction held 3 bases outside the gene matches. Per germline, CDR1 MDHEN and CDR2 SYDVKM. CDR3 nucleotides: TGTGCCAGCAGTTATGGGACTAGCGGGGCAGAGACCCAGTACTTC. Translated, it gives CASSYGTSGAETQYF. Complete variable domain (other parts from reference TRBV28 and TRBJ2-5): DVKVTQSSRYLVKRTGEKVFLECVQDMDHENMFWYRQDPGLGLRLIYFSYDVKMKEKGDIPEGYSVSREKKERFSLILESASTNQTSMYLCASSYGTSGAETQYFGPGTRLLVL.

This clone was seen once. The V gene is TRBV27, the J gene TRBJ2-7, with D tentatively TRBD1 (5 bases). V was shortened by 5 bases and J by 0 bases, with 17 bases between the two germline ends. Germline V gives CDR1 MNHEY, CDR2 SMNVEV (reference sequence). This CDR3 is 16 amino acids long. The CDR3 is CASSPTRDSFSYEQYF. The DNA for the CDR3 is TGTGCCAGCAGTCCCACCCGAGACAGTTTCTCCTACGAGCAGTACTTC.

This chain uses TRBV11-2 with TRBJ2-2; D perhaps matches TRBD2 (5 bases). The V end lost 7 bases, the J end lost 4 bases, and 10 bases lay between the germline ends. Germline V gene data show CDR1 as SGHAT and CDR2 as FQNNGV. The CDR3 has 13 residues. The CDR3 reads CASIEGTTGELFF. For the CDR3, the DNA is TGTGCCAGCATAGAGGGTACCACCGGGGAGCTGTTTTTT.

The V gene is TRBV5-1, the J gene TRBJ2-2, with TRBD1 matching over 9 bases. V lost 4 bases and J lost 7; bases outside the gene matches: 5. Germline assignment: CDR1 SGHRS and CDR2 YFSETQ. The CDR3 runs 14 residues. CDR3 residues: CASSAGQGYGELFF. CDR3 nucleotide sequence: TGCGCCAGCAGCGCAGGACAGGGGTACGGGGAGCTGTTTTTT.

The chain combines TRBV15 with TRBJ1-2; the D gene is possibly TRBD1 (5 bases). The CDR3 spans 14 residues. Trimming removed 3 bases at V and 8 bases at J, with 16 bases between. The germline gives CDR1 LNHNV, CDR2 YYDKDF (reference sequence). The CDR3 DNA reads TGTGCCACCAGCAGGAGCGTAGACAGTAACGGCTACACCTTC. Amino acids: CATSRSVDSNGYTF.

This clone came up a few times. The chain has TRBV7-6 and TRBJ2-1, with TRBD2 matching 8 bases. Germline V gene lookup returns CDR1 SGHVS and CDR2 FNYEAQ. The CDR3 spans 12 residues. V lost 4 bases and J lost 8; bases outside the gene matches: 1. This CDR3 is CASSSLADEQFF. The CDR3, as DNA: TGTGCCAGCAGCTCACTAGCGGATGAGCAGTTCTTC. The full variable domain, rest sourced from reference TRBV7-6 and TRBJ2-1, is GAGVSQSPRYKVTKRGQDVALRCDPISGHVSLYWYRQALGQGPEFLTYFNYEAQQDKSGLPNDRFSAERPEGSISTLTIQRTEQRDSAMYRCASSSLADEQFFGPGTRLTVL.

This clone was seen a few times. The rearrangement uses TRBV10-3 and TRBJ1-2, with unresolved D. Trimming left V 2 bases short and J 2 bases short, with 6 bases between. The CDR3 length is 13 residues. CDR1 is ENHRY, CDR2 SYGVKD, per germline. The CDR3 DNA sequence: TGTGCCATCAGTGAGGGCGGAAACTATGGCTACACCTTC. It specifies CAISEGGNYGYTF.

The chain recombines TRBV4-3 with TRBJ2-3; 11 nucleotides align to TRBD2. Per the germline V gene, CDR1 is LGHNA and CDR2 is YSLEER. The CDR3 extends over 16 amino acids. V shed 6 bases and J 2 bases; nucleotides not matched to a gene: 7. The chain's CDR3 is CASSQTSGGSTDTQYF. CDR3 nucleotide sequence: TGCGCCAGCAGTCAAACTAGCGGGGGCTCCACAGATACGCAGTATTTT.

This chain links TRBV7-9 with TRBJ1-2, with D perhaps matching TRBD1 (5 bases). In germline, CDR1 is SEHNR, CDR2 FQNEAQ (reference sequence). The CDR3 covers 14 residues. V dropped 1 base and J dropped 2 bases, with 8 bases sitting between them. This CDR3 is CASSLGPGNYGYTF. Written as DNA, the CDR3 is TGTGCCAGCAGCTTAGGTCCAGGGAACTATGGCTACACCTTC.

This rearrangement joins TRBV28 to TRBJ2-7, with D tentatively TRBD1 (5 bases). CDR3 length equals 16 residues. Trimming took off 7 bases at V and 5 bases at J, with 24 bases between the two ends. Germline V lookup: CDR1 MDHEN, CDR2 SYDVKM. The CDR3 sequence: CASTPWPQGLGHEQYF. The CDR3 bases are TGTGCCAGCACCCCTTGGCCTCAGGGCTTGGGCCACGAGCAGTACTTC.

This chain connects TRBV7-9 to TRBJ1-6; D is unclear. CDR3 size: 14 residues. Germline CDR1 and CDR2: SEHNR and FQNEAQ (reference sequence). V was pared by 1 base and J by 9 bases, with 10 bases between. For the CDR3, the DNA is TGTGCCAGCAGCTTAGAACAGTACGGTTCACCCCTCCACTTT. Translating gives CASSLEQYGSPLHF.

The chain has TRBV5-1 and TRBJ2-5; a weak D match, TRBD1 (6 bases). Trimming took off 3 bases at V and 2 bases at J, with 11 bases between the two ends. This CDR3 comprises 14 residues. CDR1 and CDR2 from the germline V gene are SGHRS and YFSETQ. Here the CDR3 reads CASSWRQVQETQYF. CDR3 nucleotide sequence: TGCGCCAGCAGCTGGCGACAGGTGCAAGAGACCCAGTACTTC.

A remark on this clone: Other DNA sequences of this sample code for an identical CDR3. The J gene is TRBJ2-7, the V gene TRBV5-1, with no clear D. Germline V gene data show CDR1 as SGHRS and CDR2 as YFSETQ. This CDR3 has 12 amino acids. The V and J ends lost 0 bases and 4 bases respectively, with 5 bases between them. CDR3 nucleotide sequence: TGCGCCAGCAGCTTGGACTTATACGAGCAGTACTTC. Its translation is CASSLDLYEQYF.

The V and J genes are TRBV25-1 and TRBJ2-1; tentative D call: TRBD2 (5 bases). Trimming removed 2 bases from V and 0 bases from J, with 11 bases in between. This CDR3 is 16 amino acids long. CDR1 and CDR2 (germline): MGHDK, SYGVNS. CDR3: CASSEKLVSSYNEQFF. As DNA, the CDR3 is TGTGCCAGCAGTGAAAAACTAGTCAGCTCCTACAATGAGCAGTTCTTC. Complete variable domain (other parts from reference TRBV25-1 and TRBJ2-1): EADIYQTPRYLVIGTGKKITLECSQTMGHDKMYWYQQDPGMELHLIHYSYGVNSTEKGDLSSESTVSRIRTEHFPLTLESARPSHTSQYLCASSEKLVSSYNEQFFGPGTRLTVL.

In this sample, this clone turned up once. The rearrangement uses TRBV25-1 and TRBJ2-7; 8 bases match TRBD1. V trimming: 8 bases; J trimming: 1 base; junction bases outside the gene matches: 7. This CDR3 is 14 amino acids long. Germline V lookup: CDR1 MGHDK, CDR2 SYGVNS. CDR3 sequence: CASGIGQGSYEQYF. Written as DNA, the CDR3 is TGTGCCAGCGGGATAGGACAGGGTTCCTACGAGCAGTACTTC.

V usage is TRBV27 and J usage is TRBJ2-5, with D possibly matching TRBD1 (5 bases). The CDR3 has 13 amino acids. Per the germline V gene, CDR1 is MNHEY and CDR2 is SMNVEV (reference sequence). Between the trimmed V and J ends, which lost 6 bases and 1 base, there was a span of 9 bases. The CDR3 DNA reads TGTGCCAGCAGCGACAGATTCCAAGAGACCCAGTACTTC. This codes for CASSDRFQETQYF.

This chain connects TRBV6-5 to TRBJ1-2; 9 positions match TRBD1. Per the germline V gene, CDR1 is MNHEY and CDR2 is SVGAGI. The CDR3 has 15 residues. Trimming at V came to 5 bases and at J to 6 bases, leaving 10 bases not matched to a gene. Written as DNA, the CDR3 is TGTGCCAGCAGTCACGCGACCGGGACAGGGAATGGCTACACCTTC. Its translation is CASSHATGTGNGYTF.

V is TRBV5-1 and J is TRBJ2-2, with 9 bases fitting TRBD1. V was pared by 0 bases and J by 4 bases, with 7 bases of the junction left unmatched. The CDR3 is 17 amino acids. Germline V gene data show CDR1 as SGHRS and CDR2 as YFSETQ. The CDR3, as DNA: TGCGCCAGCAGCTTGGCTCCGGGACAGGGCTTCACCGGGGAGCTGTTTTTT. It encodes CASSLAPGQGFTGELFF.

The chain has TRBV4-3 and TRBJ2-1; unclear D gene. CDR1 is LGHNA and CDR2 is YSLEER in the germline V gene. V was cut by 1 base and J by 4 bases, with 8 bases left in between. This CDR3 has 14 residues. CDR3: CASSQVGSYNEQFF. CDR3 in DNA: TGCGCCAGCAGCCAAGTGGGCTCTTACAATGAGCAGTTCTTC.